This TCR beta chain derives from a study of T cell responses to AZD1222 COVID-19 vaccine. Clones were read by immunoSEQ multiplex PCR, and TCRdb kept only the in-frame ones, dropping some. Of some 78,000 clones listed, roughly 80% were seen once; the top ten hold approximately 1.3%. Trimming shortened V by 0 bases and J by 7 bases, and 18 bases separated the two germline ends. The CDR3 spans 16 residues. CDR1 is MDHEN and CDR2 is SYDVKM in the germline V gene. The genes are TRBV28 and TRBJ2-5, with no clear D. This receptor was obtained from an adult who received the AZD1222 COVID-19 vaccine. The input for sequencing was peripheral blood, taken 28 days after the second AZD1222 dose. The CDR3, as DNA: TGTGCCAGCAGTTTATGGTCACAGAGAACAAGAGGGACCCAGTACTTC. Amino acids: CASSLWSQRTRGTQYF.